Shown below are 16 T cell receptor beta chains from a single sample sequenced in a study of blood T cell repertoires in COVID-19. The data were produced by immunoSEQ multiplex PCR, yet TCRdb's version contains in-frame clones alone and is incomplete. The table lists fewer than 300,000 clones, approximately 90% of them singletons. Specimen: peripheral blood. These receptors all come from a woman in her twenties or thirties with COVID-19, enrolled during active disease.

This CDR3 is CASSATGLAGSSYNEQFF. The CDR3 nucleotides read TGTGCCAGCAGCGCCACGGGACTAGCGGGGAGCTCCTACAATGAGCAGTTCTTC. V and J are TRBV7-3 and TRBJ2-1, with 13 bases aligning to TRBD2. The CDR3 consists of 18 residues. CDR1 is SGHTA, CDR2 FQGTGA, per germline. The V gene end was trimmed by 5 bases and the J gene end by 0 bases; junction bases not matched to a gene: 7.

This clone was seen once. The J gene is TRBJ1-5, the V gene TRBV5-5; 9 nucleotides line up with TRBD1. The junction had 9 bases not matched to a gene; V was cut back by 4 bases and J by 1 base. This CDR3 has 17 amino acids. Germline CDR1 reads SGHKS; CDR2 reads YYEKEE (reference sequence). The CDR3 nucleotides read TGTGCCAGCAGCCCCGGCCCCGGGACAGGGAGCAATCAGCCCCAGCATTTT. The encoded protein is CASSPGPGTGSNQPQHF.

As DNA, the CDR3 is TGTGCCAGCAGTTTATCAGGGGGCGCGTATGGCTACACCTTC. This sequence encodes CASSLSGGAYGYTF. V gene TRBV28 combines with J gene TRBJ1-2; TRBD1 aligns across 8 bases. This CDR3 has 14 amino acids. Unmatched junction bases numbered 3, after V lost 1 base and J lost 5 bases. Per the germline V gene, CDR1 is MDHEN and CDR2 is SYDVKM.

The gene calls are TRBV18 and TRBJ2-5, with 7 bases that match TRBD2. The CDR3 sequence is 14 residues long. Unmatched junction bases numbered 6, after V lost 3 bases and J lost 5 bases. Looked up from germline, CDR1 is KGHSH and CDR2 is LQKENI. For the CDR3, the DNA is TGTGCCAGCTCACCCCTAGCGGACGTGGAGACCCAGTACTTC. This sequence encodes CASSPLADVETQYF.

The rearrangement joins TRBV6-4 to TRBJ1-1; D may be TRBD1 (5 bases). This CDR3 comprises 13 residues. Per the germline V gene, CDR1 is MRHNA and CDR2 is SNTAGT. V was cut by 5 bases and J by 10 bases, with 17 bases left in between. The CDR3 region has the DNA TGTGCCAGCAGTCAACAGGAGGGGCAGGGAGCTTTCTTT. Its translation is CASSQQEGQGAFF.

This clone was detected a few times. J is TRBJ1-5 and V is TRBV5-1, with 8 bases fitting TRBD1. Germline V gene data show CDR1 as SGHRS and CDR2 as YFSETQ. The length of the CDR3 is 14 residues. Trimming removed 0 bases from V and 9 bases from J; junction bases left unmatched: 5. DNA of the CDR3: TGCGCCAGCAGCTTGGAGGGACAGGCTGGGCCCCAGCATTTT. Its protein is CASSLEGQAGPQHF.

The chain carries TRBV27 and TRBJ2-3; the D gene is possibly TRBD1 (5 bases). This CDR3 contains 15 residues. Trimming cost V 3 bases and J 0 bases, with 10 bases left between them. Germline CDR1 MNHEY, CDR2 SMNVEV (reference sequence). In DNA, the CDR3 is TGTGCCAGCAGTTTTGGCGCAGGGAGCACAGATACGCAGTATTTT. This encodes CASSFGAGSTDTQYF.

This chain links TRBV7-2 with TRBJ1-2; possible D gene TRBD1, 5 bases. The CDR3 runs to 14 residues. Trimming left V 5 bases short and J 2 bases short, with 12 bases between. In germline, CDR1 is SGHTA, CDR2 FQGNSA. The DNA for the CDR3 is TGTGCCAGCAGCCATAATACAGGAAACTATGGCTACACCTTC. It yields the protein CASSHNTGNYGYTF.

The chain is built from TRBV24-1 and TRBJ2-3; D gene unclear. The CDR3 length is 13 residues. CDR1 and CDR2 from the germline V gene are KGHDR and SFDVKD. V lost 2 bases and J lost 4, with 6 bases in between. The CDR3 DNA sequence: TGTGCCACCAGTGATTCCCTACCAGATACGCAGTATTTT. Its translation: CATSDSLPDTQYF.

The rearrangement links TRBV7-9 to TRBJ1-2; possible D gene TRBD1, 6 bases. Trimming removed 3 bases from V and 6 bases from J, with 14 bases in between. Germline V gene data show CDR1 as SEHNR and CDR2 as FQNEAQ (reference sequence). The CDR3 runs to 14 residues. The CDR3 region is CASSFSLSGDGYTF. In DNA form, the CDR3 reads TGTGCCAGCAGCTTCTCCCTCTCAGGGGATGGCTACACCTTC.

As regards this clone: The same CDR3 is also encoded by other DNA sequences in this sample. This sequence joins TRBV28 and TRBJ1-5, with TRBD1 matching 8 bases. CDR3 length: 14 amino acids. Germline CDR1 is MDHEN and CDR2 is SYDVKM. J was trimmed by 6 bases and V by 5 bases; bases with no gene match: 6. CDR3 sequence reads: CASSLGQGSQPQHF. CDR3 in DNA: TGTGCCAGCAGTCTCGGACAGGGTAGTCAGCCCCAGCATTTT. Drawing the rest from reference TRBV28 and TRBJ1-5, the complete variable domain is DVKVTQSSRYLVKRTGEKVFLECVQDMDHENMFWYRQDPGLGLRLIYFSYDVKMKEKGDIPEGYSVSREKKERFSLILESASTNQTSMYLCASSLGQGSQPQHFGDGTRLSIL.

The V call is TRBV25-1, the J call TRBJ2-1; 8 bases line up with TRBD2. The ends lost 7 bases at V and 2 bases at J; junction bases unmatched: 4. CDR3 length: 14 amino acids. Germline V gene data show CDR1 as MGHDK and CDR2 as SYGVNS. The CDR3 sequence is CASNTGGTYNEQFF. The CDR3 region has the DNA TGTGCCAGCAATACGGGGGGGACCTACAATGAGCAGTTCTTC.

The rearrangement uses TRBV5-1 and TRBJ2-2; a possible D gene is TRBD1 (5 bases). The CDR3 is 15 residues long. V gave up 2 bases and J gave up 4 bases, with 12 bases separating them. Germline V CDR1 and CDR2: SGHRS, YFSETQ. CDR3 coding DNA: TGCGCCAGCAGCTTTGAGATCCAGGGCACCGGGGAGCTGTTTTTT. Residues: CASSFEIQGTGELFF.

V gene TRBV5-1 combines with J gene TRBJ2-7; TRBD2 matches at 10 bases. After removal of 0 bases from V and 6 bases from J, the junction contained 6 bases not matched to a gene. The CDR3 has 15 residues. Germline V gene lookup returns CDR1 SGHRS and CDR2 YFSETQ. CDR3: CASSLGQREGGEQYF. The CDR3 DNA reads TGCGCCAGCAGCTTGGGGCAGCGGGAGGGCGGCGAGCAGTACTTC.

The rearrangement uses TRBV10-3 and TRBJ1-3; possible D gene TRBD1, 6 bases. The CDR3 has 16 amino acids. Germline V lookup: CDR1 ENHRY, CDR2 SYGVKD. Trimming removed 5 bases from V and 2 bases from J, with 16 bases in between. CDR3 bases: TGTGCCATCAGTTCCAAATCTAACAGGGCTGGAAACACCATATATTTT. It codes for CAISSKSNRAGNTIYF.

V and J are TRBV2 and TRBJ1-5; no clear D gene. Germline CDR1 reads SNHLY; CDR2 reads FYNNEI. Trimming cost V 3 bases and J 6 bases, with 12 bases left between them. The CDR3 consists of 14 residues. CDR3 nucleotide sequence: TGTGCCAGCAGTGAGGGGAGGGCTTCTCAGCCCCAGCATTTT. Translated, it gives CASSEGRASQPQHF. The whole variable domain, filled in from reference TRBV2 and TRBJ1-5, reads EPEVTQTPSHQVTQMGQEVILRCVPISNHLYFYWYRQILGQKVEFLVSFYNNEISEKSEIFDDQFSVERPDGSNFTLKIRSTKLEDSAMYFCASSEGRASQPQHFGDGTRLSIL.